The rows below give T cell receptor beta chains drawn from one sample of a study of blood T cell repertoires in COVID-19. The repertoire was sequenced with immunoSEQ multiplex PCR; TCRdb's copy has only in-frame clones and lacks some. Of under 400,000 clones detected, approximately 89% appear once; the ten largest clones hold over 9.5%. Sequencing input: peripheral blood. Every receptor here comes from a woman aged 25 to 45 with COVID-19, enrolled during active disease. CDR3s leave out the opening cysteine and the closing phenylalanine or tryptophan. The order of the fields is J gene, V gene, CDR3 protein.

J: TRBJ2-7; V: TRBV5-1; CDR3: ASSPRDTTYEQY
J: TRBJ2-1; V: TRBV27; CDR3: ASSSDRSPYNEQF
J: TRBJ1-6; V: TRBV30; CDR3: AWGPGQPSPLH
J: TRBJ2-7; V: TRBV30; CDR3: AWSTGQGSYEQY
J: TRBJ1-2; V: TRBV7-2; CDR3: ASSAQGAPHGYT
J: TRBJ2-3; V: TRBV6-4; CDR3: ASSDSREPYLPYPNTDTQY
J: TRBJ2-7; V: TRBV2; CDR3: ASIGTGRDEQY
J: TRBJ2-7; V: TRBV2; CDR3: ASRRTDYEQY
J: TRBJ2-1; V: TRBV2; CDR3: ASSVGGVAEQF
J: TRBJ2-7; V: TRBV18; CDR3: ASSPDREEQY
J: TRBJ2-7; V: TRBV28; CDR3: ASSYTRPPYEQY
J: TRBJ2-7; V: TRBV9; CDR3: ASSVGLAALYEQY
J: TRBJ2-2; V: TRBV11-3; CDR3: ASSFNTGAGELF
J: TRBJ2-5; V: TRBV6-5; CDR3: ASRKRTDQETQY
J: TRBJ2-3; V: TRBV18; CDR3: ASSRQAGSQTSTDTQY
J: TRBJ1-3; V: TRBV5-8; CDR3: ASSGPQGSGRNTIY
J: TRBJ1-5; V: TRBV6-5; CDR3: ASSLTGKGNQPQH
J: TRBJ1-2; V: TRBV9; CDR3: ASSVSGRGDYGYT
J: TRBJ2-7; V: TRBV6-1; CDR3: ASSETGGIYEQY
J: TRBJ1-1; V: TRBV4-1; CDR3: ASSQGSETEAF
J: TRBJ1-6; V: TRBV30; CDR3: AWSVGGQGGSPLH
J: TRBJ2-2; V: TRBV4-1; CDR3: ASSQGESDTGELF
J: TRBJ2-1; V: TRBV28; CDR3: ASSLGASSYNEQF
J: TRBJ1-3; V: TRBV18; CDR3: ASFPPISSGNTIY
J: TRBJ2-3; V: TRBV5-1; CDR3: ASSLAQRSTDTQY